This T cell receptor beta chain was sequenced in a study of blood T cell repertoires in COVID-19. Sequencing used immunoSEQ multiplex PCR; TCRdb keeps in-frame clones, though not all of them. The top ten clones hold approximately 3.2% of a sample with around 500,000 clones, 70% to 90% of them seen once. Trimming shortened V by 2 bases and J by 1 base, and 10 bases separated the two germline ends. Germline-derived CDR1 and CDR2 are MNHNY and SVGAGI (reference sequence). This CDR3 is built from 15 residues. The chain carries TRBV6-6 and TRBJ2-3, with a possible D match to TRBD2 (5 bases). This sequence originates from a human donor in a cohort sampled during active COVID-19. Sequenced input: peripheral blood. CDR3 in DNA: TGTGCCAGCAGTTACCGATCCGGGGGCACAGATACGCAGTATTTT. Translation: CASSYRSGGTDTQYF.